This T cell receptor (beta chain) was sequenced for a study of T cell responses to AZD1222 COVID-19 vaccine. As concerns this clone: The antigen remains unidentified.

There are 13 residues in the CDR3. V was cut by 2 bases and J by 5 bases, with 7 bases left in between. CDR1 MNHEY and CDR2 SVGAGI come from the germline V gene. Study results and caveats: Unmutated variant regions reportedly attract nearly half of all spike-specific TCRs. Two AZD1222 administrations were followed by greater Spike-specific TCR breadth and depth. After the peak T cell response, and only then, were repertoires sampled.

This table comes from immunoSEQ multiplex PCR, and its TCRdb copy is limited to in-frame clones, with some not included. The profile shows more than 150,000 clones, 70% to 90% of them singletons. V and J are TRBV6-5 and TRBJ2-1, with unresolved D. Sequenced material: peripheral blood, taken on day 0 of AZD1222 vaccination. The sequence came from an adult in good health. The chain's CDR3 is CASSYPANNEQFF. The CDR3 DNA follows: TGTGCCAGCAGTTACCCGGCCAACAATGAGCAGTTCTTC.